Each of the 13 T cell receptor beta chains below was sequenced from the same sample in a study of a mutant IDH1 vaccine in newly diagnosed glioma. Sample time point: week 47, end of study. The content of each vaccine dose was 300 ug of mutant IDH1 20-mer peptide, and topical imiquimod accompanied it. Their antigens remain unidentified. Repertoires were generated with immunoSEQ multiplex PCR, while TCRdb's copy carries only in-frame clones and drops some. The repertoire consists of approximately 56,000 clones, with over 70% occurring once and the leading ten covering roughly 5.4%. Sample: PBMCs, taken from a glioma patient whose treatment included an IDH1 peptide vaccine. The receptors originated from a man aged 45-60 years with glioma.

The chain employs TRBV29-1 and TRBJ1-2; D is unclear. The CDR3 has 13 amino acids. Trimming took 7 bases from V and 5 from J, leaving 17 bases between them. CDR1 and CDR2 from the germline V gene are SQVTM and ANQGSEA. In DNA, the CDR3 is TGCAGCGCCCGAAGCCGTATGGCGTATGGCTACACCTTC. This gives the protein CSARSRMAYGYTF.

J is TRBJ1-1 and V is TRBV5-1; D might be TRBD1 (5 bases). Germline V CDR1 and CDR2: SGHRS, YFSETQ. This CDR3 has 15 amino acids. Trimming cost V 3 bases and J 4 bases, with 16 bases left between them. The DNA for the CDR3 is TGCGCCAGCAGCTCAAACTTGGGGGTTGCCACTGAAGCTTTCTTT. This encodes CASSSNLGVATEAFF.

This clone was seen a single time. The genes are TRBV18 and TRBJ1-3; D is unresolved. Trimming left V 6 bases short and J 0 bases short, with 15 bases between. CDR3 size: 16 residues. In germline, CDR1 is KGHSH, CDR2 LQKENI. CDR3 sequence (DNA): TGTGCCAGCTCCCTTGGTTCCCCGCCCTCTGGAAACACCATATATTTT. Protein: CASSLGSPPSGNTIYF. The full variable domain, its missing parts supplied by reference TRBV18 and TRBJ1-3, is NAGVMQNPRHLVRRRGQEARLRCSPMKGHSHVYWYRQLPEEGLKFMVYLQKENIIDESGMPKERFSAEFPKEGPSILRIQQVVRGDSAAYFCASSLGSPPSGNTIYFGEGSWLTVV.

The chain couples TRBV10-3 to TRBJ1-2, with unresolved D. The ends were cut back, 2 bases at V and 6 bases at J, with 10 bases in the middle. The CDR3 consists of 13 residues. Germline CDR1 ENHRY, CDR2 SYGVKD. CDR3 in amino acids: CAISESEADGYTF. Here the CDR3 DNA reads TGTGCCATCAGTGAGAGTGAGGCGGATGGCTACACCTTC.

V and J are TRBV5-6 and TRBJ1-2; tentatively, D is TRBD1 (6 bases). The CDR3 consists of 13 residues. Looked up from germline, CDR1 is SGHDT and CDR2 is YYEEEE. Trimming pared 4 bases from V and 5 bases from J, leaving 12 bases between. The CDR3 bases are TGTGCCAGCAGCCCCACAGGGATTTATGGCTACACCTTC. It encodes CASSPTGIYGYTF.

This chain joins TRBV19 and TRBJ2-6, with unresolved D. The CDR3 is made up of 15 amino acids. With 5 bases removed from V and 0 bases from J, the gap between germline ends came to 8 bases. CDR1 is LNHDA, CDR2 SQIVND, per germline (reference sequence). CDR3 sequence: CASSWSTSGANVLTF. CDR3 coding DNA: TGTGCCAGTAGTTGGAGCACCTCTGGGGCCAACGTCCTGACTTTC.

V gene TRBV2 combines with J gene TRBJ1-2; D unresolved. V lost 3 bases, J lost 2 bases, and 13 bases lay in between. This CDR3 is built from 15 residues. CDR1 is SNHLY and CDR2 is FYNNEI in the germline V gene. CDR3 bases: TGTGCCAGCAGTGATAACATATTGGGCAACTATGGCTACACCTTC. It yields the protein CASSDNILGNYGYTF.

The rearrangement joins TRBV30 to TRBJ2-5; a possible D gene is TRBD2 (5 bases). This CDR3 is 14 amino acids long. From germline, CDR1 is GTSNPN and CDR2 SVGIG (reference sequence). Trimming took 2 bases from V and 6 from J, leaving 16 bases between them. The CDR3 loop reads CAWSQDSGWQTQYF. DNA of the CDR3: TGTGCCTGGAGTCAGGACTCCGGTTGGCAGACCCAGTACTTC.

The CDR3 here is CASSSFEDGSYEQYF. DNA of the CDR3: TGTGCCAGCAGCTCATTCGAGGACGGGTCCTACGAGCAGTACTTC. The chain has TRBV7-9 and TRBJ2-7, with unresolved D. The CDR3 is made up of 15 amino acids. V was clipped by 4 bases and J by 1 base, with 14 bases between them. Germline V gives CDR1 SEHNR, CDR2 FQNEAQ (reference sequence).

This clone was detected only a few times. The chain combines TRBV27 with TRBJ1-4; no reliable D call. Trimming pared 8 bases from V and 6 bases from J, leaving 16 bases between. Germline values: CDR1 MNHEY, CDR2 SMNVEV (reference sequence). CDR3 length equals 14 residues. The CDR3 nucleotides read TGTGCCAGCTGTGCGAGGTCACTGGATGAAAAACTGTTTTTT. It specifies CASCARSLDEKLFF.

This sequence joins TRBV30 and TRBJ1-5, with 8 nucleotides matching TRBD1. The CDR3 totals 13 residues. Germline V CDR1 and CDR2: GTSNPN, SVGIG (reference sequence). Trimming took 2 bases from V and 4 from J; bases not matched to a gene: 1. The CDR3, as DNA: TGTGCCTGGAGTCAGGGGGCGAATCAGCCCCAGCATTTT. Encoded protein: CAWSQGANQPQHF.

The rearrangement uses TRBV9 and TRBJ2-1, with a weak D call TRBD1 (7 bases). Germline-derived CDR1 and CDR2 are SGDLS and YYNGEE. CDR3 size: 14 residues. Trimming removed 7 bases from V and 4 bases from J, with 15 bases in between. The CDR3 sequence: CASGGTEIYNEQFF. The CDR3 DNA reads as TGTGCCAGCGGAGGGACAGAAATATACAATGAGCAGTTCTTC.

This rearrangement joins TRBV11-2 to TRBJ1-1; D may be TRBD1 (5 bases). The CDR3 has 14 amino acids. Germline CDR1 is SGHAT and CDR2 is FQNNGV. The ends were cut back, 5 bases at V and 3 bases at J, with 13 bases in the middle. This chain's CDR3 is CASSLLPGDTEAFF. For the CDR3, the DNA is TGTGCCAGCAGCCTCTTGCCGGGGGACACTGAAGCTTTCTTT.